The TCR beta chain under discussion was sequenced for a study of tumour-infiltrating T cells in Burkitt lymphoma. The assay was immunoSEQ multiplex PCR, and TCRdb's table has in-frame clones only and misses some. Counted here are tens of thousands of clones, 31% occurring once; the ten biggest clones make up over 2.5%. Deletions cut 6 bases from V and 0 bases from J, with 6 bases between. The CDR3 length is 13 residues. CDR1 MNHEY and CDR2 SVGAGI come from the germline V gene. The sequencing sample was made of tumor tissue. This clonotype was obtained from a human donor with Burkitt lymphoma. The V call is TRBV6-5, the J call TRBJ1-5; D call uncertain. The CDR3 DNA follows: TGTGCCAGCAGGTTTGATAGCAATCAGCCCCAGCATTTT. Translation: CASRFDSNQPQHF.